The T cell receptor beta chain described here comes from a study of cytomegalovirus exposure and HLA in healthy donors (TCRdb year 2017). Context from the whole study: In an earlier analysis of about 560 of the donors, 250 to 300 Gb of sequence data and just under 120 million unique TCR beta sequences from 180 million or so T cells were reported. Among about 360 genotyped donors of the cohort, an average of approximately 230,000 unique TCR beta nucleotide sequences were sequenced per donor, roughly 20% of them non-productive. An earlier analysis of 500 to 650 of the donors applied high-throughput TCR beta sequencing to assess whether each TCR beta V gene segment acted as functional or pseudogenic. Donor age, sex, ethnicity and CMV serostatus were compiled together with the repertoire data. Rather than using new phenotypic data, the later analysis identified candidate immune exposures from TCR beta sequences and from how often those sequences occurred across donors. An early release that covered fewer than 750 HLA-typed donors contained approximately 300 gigabases of sequencing data and approximately 85 million unique TCR sequences. HLA typing included class I and class II loci at four-digit resolution. High-throughput TCR immunosequencing, statistical association of individual TCRs with disease status, and machine learning were combined to predict cytomegalovirus infection status. A later analysis re-examined previously published TCR beta repertoires from over 500 donors and added high-resolution HLA genotyping to investigate patterns of TCR occurrence. Among the roughly 400 genotyped donors, around 81% belonged to the genetic ancestry cluster associated with self-reported Caucasian donors. Every repertoire in the discovery cohort had been generated on one and the same sequencing platform. Four to six DR-DQ haplotypes were handled as single units for association and clustering, since linkage in the cohort was strong. A later genetic analysis took genome-wide SNP genotypes for about 55% of the 666 donors and used that subset as a discovery cohort. Typing coverage varied by locus: roughly 620-640 donors for A, B, C, DRB1 and DQB1; more than 500 for DQA1; over 600 for DPA1; roughly 450 for DPB1. A separate validation cohort of roughly 130 different subjects was used in addition to the roughly 720-subject first cohort. The study profiled the T cell repertoires of about 640 subjects by immunosequencing and related them to cytomegalovirus serostatus. The study was designed to test whether signatures of past pathogen exposure could be identified by cataloging public T cell receptors. Overall study outcomes, separate from this receptor: A group of highly shared sequence variants was considered likely to be a technical artifact of the sequencing pipeline. A further reported finding was that TCR beta sequences accurately predicted the HLA-A and HLA-B alleles for most subjects in the first cohort. The 87-base-pair reads could not distinguish some IMGT-functional V segments, including TRBV6-2 and TRBV6-3, so those segments were excluded. In a later analysis, most CMV-associated TCR beta chains were found to appear HLA-restricted, with HLA associations seemingly driven largely by CMV exposure. In vitro tests confirmed that a few of the cytomegalovirus-associated TCR beta chains recognize cytomegalovirus antigens. When HLA alleles, especially DR and DQ, strongly co-occurred, TCR associations were difficult to assign to individual alleles. Linkage disequilibrium might explain the correlated functional status among segregating V segments, but an unknown experimental factor could not be excluded. An association between a missense DCLRE1C variant and V-gene and J-gene trimming of TCR beta chains was found in a later genetic analysis and replicated in an independent cohort. Sequencing depth was assumed to be roughly uniform across donors in the presence/absence analyses, though that assumption may not hold. In a later analysis, HLA-associated TCR beta chains were found to be more clonally expanded and to have lower generation probabilities than equally common non-associated chains. For the cohort, immune exposure information was limited to CMV serostatus. The authors suggested that the approach could potentially be extended to other disease states and immunological phenotypes. A total of 164 TCR beta chains were listed by the study as associated with cytomegalovirus. Only TCR beta chains were sequenced in this cohort, and the absence of alpha or paired-chain data limited detectable features. In an earlier analysis of under 600 of the donors, most TCR beta V segments were observed in productive rearrangements about 87% or about 30% of the time, broadly matching IMGT annotations. Cytomegalovirus status was reported to be diagnosed by the classifier with high specificity and sensitivity in both the original and validation cohorts. In a later analysis, TCR association rates were found to vary across HLA loci, with the most associated TCRs seen for DRB1 alleles and the fewest for HLA-C alleles. In a later analysis, 16,951 TCR beta sequences were associated with specific HLA alleles at a false discovery rate of 0.05. Because some donors lacked HLA typing at each locus, the association tests relied only on the typed subset. A later genetic analysis reported fewer N-insertions in productive TCRs among donors in an Asian-associated ancestry cluster than the roughly 700-donor mean. Most TCR sequences were seen in very few donors, while some public TCRs were found in many individuals. A later analysis reported that several top co-occurrence clusters appeared linked to parvovirus B19, influenza, CMV and Epstein-Barr virus. Fewer than 20 rarely observed V segments, including chromosome 9 orphons, were excluded from the earlier analysis of some 590 of the donors because counts were too low.

The protocol used for the library was the immunoSEQ multiplex PCR assay. A mixture of 60 forward primers for TCR Vbeta segments and 13 reverse primers for TCR Jbeta segments was used in the multiplex PCR. A multiplex PCR assay on genomic DNA amplified the CDR3 region of rearranged TCR beta genes. The amplified TCR beta libraries were sequenced on the Illumina HiSeq System as 87-base-pair reads. The source study handled its data this way. In a later analysis, about 80 million unique TCR beta chains were counted across the approximately 640 repertoires, and about 9.9 million of these chains were shared by at least two donors. A nearest-neighbor algorithm error-corrected the raw reads and collapsed the reads into unique sequences, merging closely related sequences to remove PCR and sequencing errors. Alignment of CDR3 sequences to IMGT reference sequences was used to assign V, D and J gene segments. For a sequence to be retained, at least a six-nucleotide match to both a V gene segment and a J gene segment was required. A rearrangement counted as productive if the CDR3 had no stop codons and remained in frame with V and J, and every other rearrangement counted as non-productive. CDR3 was defined according to IMGT convention as the region running from the second conserved V-encoded cysteine to the conserved J-encoded phenylalanine. Sequences without an unambiguous match to a single V gene segment were excluded from the earlier analysis of a few hundred of the donors. An earlier analysis of 500 to 700 of the donors classified V segments as functional when productive rearrangements were above 56.7% and as segregating when the standard deviation between donors was above 5%. A statistical classification framework was built to diagnose cytomegalovirus status from the catalog of TCR beta chain sequences. In a later analysis, V and J genes were assigned by comparing TCR nucleotide sequences against IMGT/GENE-DB human TR gene sequences. The TCRdist pipeline was used in a later analysis to assign CDR3 sequences and most-parsimonious VDJ recombination scenarios. A later analysis defined each TCR beta chain by its CDR3 amino acid sequence plus V-gene family, and excluded reads lacking a unique V-gene family. In a later analysis, approximately 640 highly shared, low-generation-probability nucleotide sequences were removed to address suspected cross-contamination and a sequencing artifact. A later analysis calculated a clonal expansion index for each public chain from normalized within-repertoire ranks of inferred template counts. Generation probabilities in a later analysis came from a VDJ recombination model fitted to out-of-frame rearrangements, and those results were checked against IGoR. In a later analysis, hypergeometric tests were used to score TCR-TCR, TCR-HLA and TCR-CMV co-occurrence, with a repertoire-size bias correction applied to TCR pairs. False discovery rates were estimated in a later analysis by permuting HLA or CMV assignments 20 times. In a later analysis, co-occurring TCRs were grouped using DBSCAN, with TCRdist sequence similarity added in when clustering inside HLA-allele-positive subsets. Repertoires with fewer than 30,000 or more than 120,000 public chains, plus five repertoires with anomalous nucleotide sharing, were excluded from co-occurrence clustering. TCRdb re-hosts the immuneACCESS table, in-frame sequences only. Its copies lack some clones; in the studies checked, an unresolved V gene accounts for under half of them, and the cause for the rest is not known. D and trimming were read from the DNA, whereas the V and J calls and clone size are those reported in that table. The sample has 160,000 or so clones on record, more than 70% of them singletons. Over 1.1% of the sample lies in the top ten.

In total, roughly 710 healthy bone marrow donors made up the cohort. Cohort members were all nominally healthy when sampled, although unrecorded immune exposures were likely present. The donor was CMV seronegative and was included in the group of under 450 seronegative cohort members. A peripheral blood sample was collected from each donor, and TCR beta sequencing was performed on peripheral blood mononuclear cells. Genomic DNA extraction from the blood cell samples was performed with the Qiagen DNeasy Blood Extraction Kit. Remarks on this clone: Its antigen is unknown. The record has no base qualities; no much larger clone is one base away.

In the germline V gene (reference sequence), CDR1 corresponds to PRHDT and CDR2 to FYEKMQ. There are 13 amino acids in the CDR3, from cysteine to phenylalanine inclusive. CDR3 DNA is the only sequence kept; it has 39 bases, read in frame from the first base. V loses 2 bases of germline sequence and J loses 6 bases, and the interval between the two ends is 11 bases. Sequenced: PBMCs. In this chain, TRBV13 is recombined with TRBJ2-7; TRBD2 is a possible D gene, resting on 6 matching bases. The source is a man aged 55 to 70 in good health and CMV-seronegative. DNA sequence: TGTGCCAGCAGCTTATCGGGAGTCGGCGAGCAGTACTTC. Translated, this gives CASSLSGVGEQYF.